The rows below give T cell receptor beta chains drawn from one sample of a study of blood T cell repertoires in COVID-19. Repertoires were generated with immunoSEQ multiplex PCR, while TCRdb's copy carries only in-frame clones and drops some. The sample yields around 180,000 clones, roughly 77% seen once. The sample was peripheral blood. All receptors come from a woman at least 80 years old with COVID-19, enrolled during active disease. Both conserved end residues are part of each CDR3. The D gene is left open where the match is weak. Clone sizes are given selectively: once, few, many, or a class where the clone is expanded.

v_call: TRBV2
cdr3_length: 14
d_call: NA
clone_size: NA
j_call: TRBJ1-2
cdr3_aa: CASSVARANYGYTF
cdr3_nt: TGTGCCAGCAGTGTGGCCAGGGCTAACTATGGCTACACCTTC

v_call: TRBV7-9
cdr3_length: 12
d_call: TRBD2
clone_size: many
j_call: TRBJ2-1
cdr3_aa: CASAGTRGEQFF
cdr3_nt: TGTGCCAGCGCCGGGACTAGGGGCGAGCAGTTCTTC

v_call: TRBV4-2
cdr3_length: 15
d_call: TRBD1
clone_size: NA
j_call: TRBJ2-7
cdr3_aa: CASSRGQDTSYEQYF
cdr3_nt: TGTGCCAGCAGCCGGGGACAGGATACGTCCTACGAGCAGTACTTC

v_call: TRBV7-9
cdr3_length: 13
d_call: NA
clone_size: NA
j_call: TRBJ1-5
cdr3_aa: CASSLGQNQPQHF
cdr3_nt: TGTGCCAGCAGCTTAGGACAGAATCAGCCCCAGCATTTT

v_call: TRBV7-9
cdr3_length: 17
d_call: TRBD1
clone_size: NA
j_call: TRBJ1-2
cdr3_aa: CASSPTGTGGAFYGYTF
cdr3_nt: TGTGCCAGTTCTCCAACCGGGACAGGGGGGGCTTTCTATGGCTACACCTTC

v_call: TRBV5-1
cdr3_length: 14
d_call: TRBD1
clone_size: once
j_call: TRBJ1-2
cdr3_aa: CASSLSTGGGGYTF
cdr3_nt: TGCGCCAGCAGCTTATCGACAGGGGGTGGTGGCTACACCTTC

v_call: TRBV28
cdr3_length: 15
d_call: TRBD1
clone_size: NA
j_call: TRBJ2-7
cdr3_aa: CASSTPGQGTYEQYF
cdr3_nt: TGTGCCAGCAGTACCCCCGGACAGGGCACCTACGAGCAGTACTTC

v_call: TRBV7-2
cdr3_length: 15
d_call: TRBD2
clone_size: NA
j_call: TRBJ2-7
cdr3_aa: CASSPMGVLAGVRYF
cdr3_nt: TGTGCCAGCAGCCCAATGGGCGTTCTAGCGGGGGTTCGATACTTC

v_call: TRBV5-3
cdr3_length: 15
d_call: TRBD2
clone_size: NA
j_call: TRBJ2-5
cdr3_aa: CARSLDRAGQETQYF
cdr3_nt: TGTGCCAGAAGCTTGGATCGAGCGGGGCAAGAGACCCAGTACTTC

v_call: TRBV6-5
cdr3_length: 16
d_call: TRBD2
clone_size: NA
j_call: TRBJ2-1
cdr3_aa: CASSLVLAGTYNEQFF
cdr3_nt: TGTGCCAGCAGTTTAGTCCTAGCGGGAACCTACAATGAGCAGTTCTTC

v_call: TRBV2
cdr3_length: 12
d_call: NA
clone_size: many
j_call: TRBJ1-2
cdr3_aa: CASRETIYGYTF
cdr3_nt: TGTGCCAGCAGAGAAACTATCTATGGCTACACCTTC

v_call: TRBV19
cdr3_length: 13
d_call: NA
clone_size: NA
j_call: TRBJ2-1
cdr3_aa: CASSQGSWNEQFF
cdr3_nt: TGTGCCAGTAGCCAGGGGTCCTGGAATGAGCAGTTCTTC

v_call: TRBV11-2
cdr3_length: 15
d_call: TRBD2
clone_size: NA
j_call: TRBJ2-1
cdr3_aa: CASSRTSGEGNEQFF
cdr3_nt: TGTGCCAGCAGCAGGACTAGCGGGGAGGGAAATGAGCAGTTCTTC

v_call: TRBV7-6
cdr3_length: 17
d_call: NA
clone_size: few
j_call: TRBJ1-3
cdr3_aa: CASSLLSGAYSGNTIYF
cdr3_nt: TGTGCCAGCAGCTTATTGAGCGGCGCCTACTCTGGAAACACCATATATTTT

v_call: TRBV30
cdr3_length: 14
d_call: NA
clone_size: NA
j_call: TRBJ1-2
cdr3_aa: CAWAREQGVGGYTF
cdr3_nt: TGTGCCTGGGCCCGAGAACAGGGTGTGGGCGGCTACACCTTC

v_call: TRBV4-2
cdr3_length: 16
d_call: NA
clone_size: once
j_call: TRBJ1-2
cdr3_aa: CASSQDAGGGWDGYTF
cdr3_nt: TGTGCCAGCAGCCAAGATGCGGGGGGCGGATGGGATGGCTACACCTTC

v_call: TRBV7-9
cdr3_length: 16
d_call: TRBD2
clone_size: NA
j_call: TRBJ2-1
cdr3_aa: CASSGGTSARSAEQFF
cdr3_nt: TGTGCCAGCAGCGGGGGGACTAGCGCTAGGTCAGCGGAGCAGTTCTTC

v_call: TRBV4-2
cdr3_length: 16
d_call: TRBD1
clone_size: NA
j_call: TRBJ1-2
cdr3_aa: CASSRTLQGAEGGYTF
cdr3_nt: TGTGCCAGCAGCCGAACCTTACAGGGGGCCGAGGGAGGCTACACCTTC

v_call: TRBV24-1
cdr3_length: 12
d_call: NA
clone_size: NA
j_call: TRBJ2-2
cdr3_aa: CATGSGTGELFF
cdr3_nt: TGTGCCACCGGAAGCGGAACCGGGGAGCTGTTTTTT

v_call: TRBV2
cdr3_length: 12
d_call: TRBD2
clone_size: NA
j_call: TRBJ2-7
cdr3_aa: CASSWGGTEQYF
cdr3_nt: TGTGCCAGCAGCTGGGGGGGAACCGAGCAGTACTTC

v_call: TRBV19
cdr3_length: 15
d_call: NA
clone_size: NA
j_call: TRBJ2-7
cdr3_aa: CASAPTGFSSYEQYF
cdr3_nt: TGTGCCAGTGCGCCTACAGGATTTAGCTCCTACGAGCAGTACTTC

v_call: TRBV4-1
cdr3_length: 14
d_call: TRBD1
clone_size: NA
j_call: TRBJ1-2
cdr3_aa: CASSPRQGLYGYTF
cdr3_nt: TGCGCCAGCAGCCCCCGACAGGGGCTCTATGGCTACACCTTC

v_call: TRBV2
cdr3_length: 14
d_call: TRBD1
clone_size: NA
j_call: TRBJ1-2
cdr3_aa: CASSEAGQGNGYTF
cdr3_nt: TGTGCCAGCAGTGAAGCGGGACAGGGGAATGGCTACACCTTC

v_call: TRBV5-4
cdr3_length: 12
d_call: NA
clone_size: NA
j_call: TRBJ2-7
cdr3_aa: CASSLGRSGQYF
cdr3_nt: TGTGCCAGCAGCTTGGGTCGGTCTGGGCAGTACTTC

v_call: TRBV28
cdr3_length: 16
d_call: TRBD2
clone_size: NA
j_call: TRBJ2-2
cdr3_aa: CASSYLAGRGTGELFF
cdr3_nt: TGTGCCAGCAGTTACCTAGCGGGAAGGGGCACCGGGGAGCTGTTTTTT

v_call: TRBV11-3
cdr3_length: 15
d_call: NA
clone_size: few
j_call: TRBJ2-3
cdr3_aa: CASSLEGRQADTQYF
cdr3_nt: TGTGCCAGCAGCTTAGAGGGCAGGCAAGCAGATACGCAGTATTTT

v_call: TRBV7-9
cdr3_length: 16
d_call: NA
clone_size: NA
j_call: TRBJ2-7
cdr3_aa: CASSLALGGPGYEQYF
cdr3_nt: TGTGCCAGCAGTCTCGCCCTCGGGGGACCCGGCTACGAGCAGTACTTC

v_call: TRBV9
cdr3_length: 14
d_call: TRBD2
clone_size: NA
j_call: TRBJ2-7
cdr3_aa: CASSPSAGAYEQYF
cdr3_nt: TGTGCCAGCAGCCCGTCGGCGGGGGCCTACGAGCAGTACTTC

v_call: TRBV15
cdr3_length: 14
d_call: NA
clone_size: NA
j_call: TRBJ2-6
cdr3_aa: CATSLHSGANVLTF
cdr3_nt: TGTGCCACCAGCTTACACTCTGGGGCCAACGTCCTGACTTTC

v_call: TRBV29-1
cdr3_length: 14
d_call: NA
clone_size: NA
j_call: TRBJ2-7
cdr3_aa: CSVEDTRRSYEQYF
cdr3_nt: TGCAGCGTTGAAGATACCAGGCGTTCCTACGAGCAGTACTTC

v_call: TRBV19
cdr3_length: 16
d_call: NA
clone_size: NA
j_call: TRBJ1-5
cdr3_aa: CASSSRRDTSNQPQHF
cdr3_nt: TGTGCCAGTAGTTCCCGCCGGGACACTAGCAATCAGCCCCAGCATTTT

v_call: TRBV4-3
cdr3_length: 14
d_call: NA
clone_size: few
j_call: TRBJ1-3
cdr3_aa: CASSQDLSGNTIYF
cdr3_nt: TGCGCCAGCAGCCAAGATCTCTCTGGAAACACCATATATTTT

v_call: TRBV6-4
cdr3_length: 15
d_call: NA
clone_size: NA
j_call: TRBJ1-2
cdr3_aa: CASSESGAANYGYTF
cdr3_nt: TGTGCCAGCAGTGAATCAGGGGCTGCTAACTATGGCTACACCTTC

v_call: TRBV3-1/TRBV3-2
cdr3_length: 15
d_call: NA
clone_size: NA
j_call: TRBJ2-7
cdr3_aa: CASSPFDYPIYEQYF
cdr3_nt: TGTGCCAGCAGCCCTTTTGACTACCCCATTTACGAGCAGTACTTC

v_call: TRBV10-3
cdr3_length: 16
d_call: TRBD2
clone_size: NA
j_call: TRBJ2-1
cdr3_aa: CAISGGTSGFFDEQFF
cdr3_nt: TGTGCCATCAGTGGGGGGACTAGCGGGTTTTTCGATGAGCAGTTCTTC

v_call: TRBV19
cdr3_length: 14
d_call: NA
clone_size: NA
j_call: TRBJ2-2
cdr3_aa: CASIASENTGELFF
cdr3_nt: TGTGCCAGTATAGCTAGCGAGAACACCGGGGAGCTGTTTTTT

v_call: TRBV30
cdr3_length: 16
d_call: NA
clone_size: NA
j_call: TRBJ1-5
cdr3_aa: CAWSVPTGYSNQPQHF
cdr3_nt: TGTGCCTGGAGTGTACCCACGGGTTATAGCAATCAGCCCCAGCATTTT

v_call: TRBV7-2
cdr3_length: 16
d_call: NA
clone_size: NA
j_call: TRBJ2-1
cdr3_aa: CASSRRWSLAYNEQFF
cdr3_nt: TGTGCCAGCAGCCGCAGGTGGTCCCTTGCCTACAATGAGCAGTTCTTC

v_call: TRBV15
cdr3_length: 15
d_call: TRBD2
clone_size: few
j_call: TRBJ2-7
cdr3_aa: CATSRDLAGESEQYF
cdr3_nt: TGTGCCACCAGCAGAGATCTAGCGGGAGAGAGCGAGCAGTACTTC

v_call: TRBV5-1
cdr3_length: 13
d_call: NA
clone_size: NA
j_call: TRBJ1-3
cdr3_aa: CASSLRQGNTIYF
cdr3_nt: TGCGCCAGCAGCTTGAGGCAGGGGAACACCATATATTTT

v_call: TRBV11-3
cdr3_length: 15
d_call: NA
clone_size: NA
j_call: TRBJ2-7
cdr3_aa: CASSLETRVIYEQYF
cdr3_nt: TGTGCCAGCAGCTTAGAGACTCGAGTAATCTACGAGCAGTACTTC

v_call: TRBV2
cdr3_length: 14
d_call: NA
clone_size: NA
j_call: TRBJ2-5
cdr3_aa: CASSVQGFLETQYF
cdr3_nt: TGTGCCAGCAGTGTTCAGGGATTCCTTGAGACCCAGTACTTC

v_call: TRBV29-1
cdr3_length: 14
d_call: TRBD2
clone_size: NA
j_call: TRBJ2-1
cdr3_aa: CSVEVSGGYNEQFF
cdr3_nt: TGCAGCGTTGAAGTAAGCGGGGGGTACAATGAGCAGTTCTTC

v_call: TRBV24-1
cdr3_length: 11
d_call: NA
clone_size: NA
j_call: TRBJ2-1
cdr3_aa: CATRANNEQFF
cdr3_nt: TGTGCCACCAGAGCCAACAATGAGCAGTTCTTC

v_call: TRBV7-2
cdr3_length: 14
d_call: NA
clone_size: NA
j_call: TRBJ1-1
cdr3_aa: CASSLYRGAGEAFF
cdr3_nt: TGTGCCAGCAGCTTATATCGGGGGGCAGGGGAAGCTTTCTTT

v_call: TRBV5-4
cdr3_length: 14
d_call: NA
clone_size: NA
j_call: TRBJ2-5
cdr3_aa: CASSMAGVQETQYF
cdr3_nt: TGTGCCAGCAGCATGGCGGGTGTCCAGGAGACCCAGTACTTC

v_call: TRBV5-1
cdr3_length: 15
d_call: NA
clone_size: NA
j_call: TRBJ1-5
cdr3_aa: CASSPEGGRSQPQHF
cdr3_nt: TGCGCCAGCAGCCCCGAGGGTGGGAGGTCTCAGCCCCAGCATTTT

v_call: TRBV5-1
cdr3_length: 14
d_call: NA
clone_size: NA
j_call: TRBJ2-1
cdr3_aa: CASSLAETYNEQFF
cdr3_nt: TGCGCCAGCAGCTTGGCCGAGACCTACAATGAGCAGTTCTTC

v_call: TRBV19
cdr3_length: 14
d_call: TRBD2
clone_size: once
j_call: TRBJ2-3
cdr3_aa: CASGLAGSTDTQYF
cdr3_nt: TGTGCCAGCGGACTAGCGGGTAGCACAGATACGCAGTATTTT

v_call: TRBV28
cdr3_length: 15
d_call: NA
clone_size: NA
j_call: TRBJ1-5
cdr3_aa: CASSSTWPSNQPQHF
cdr3_nt: TGTGCCAGCAGTTCCACGTGGCCCAGCAATCAGCCCCAGCATTTT

v_call: TRBV21-1
cdr3_length: 16
d_call: NA
clone_size: NA
j_call: TRBJ1-1
cdr3_aa: CASSLTPQGLGTEAFF
cdr3_nt: TGTGCCAGCAGCCTCACCCCACAGGGATTGGGGACTGAAGCTTTCTTT

v_call: TRBV7-3
cdr3_length: 15
d_call: TRBD2
clone_size: NA
j_call: TRBJ2-7
cdr3_aa: CASSLGGGASYEQYF
cdr3_nt: TGTGCCAGCAGCCTCGGCGGGGGGGCCAGTTACGAGCAGTACTTC

v_call: TRBV19
cdr3_length: 15
d_call: NA
clone_size: NA
j_call: TRBJ1-1
cdr3_aa: CASSIDLLAWTEAFF
cdr3_nt: TGTGCCAGTAGTATAGATCTGTTGGCATGGACTGAAGCTTTCTTT